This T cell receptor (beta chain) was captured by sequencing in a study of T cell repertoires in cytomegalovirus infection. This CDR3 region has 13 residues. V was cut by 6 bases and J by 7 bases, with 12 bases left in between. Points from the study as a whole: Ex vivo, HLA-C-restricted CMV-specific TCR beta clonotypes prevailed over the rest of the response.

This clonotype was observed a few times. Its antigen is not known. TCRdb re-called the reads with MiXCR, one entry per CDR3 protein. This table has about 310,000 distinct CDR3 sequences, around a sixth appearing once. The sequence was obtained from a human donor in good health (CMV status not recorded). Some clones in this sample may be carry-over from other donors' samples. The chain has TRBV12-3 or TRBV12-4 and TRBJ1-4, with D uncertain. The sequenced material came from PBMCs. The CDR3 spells CASSAIGSEKLFF. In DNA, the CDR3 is TGTGCCAGCAGCGCCATAGGGAGTGAAAAACTGTTTTTT.